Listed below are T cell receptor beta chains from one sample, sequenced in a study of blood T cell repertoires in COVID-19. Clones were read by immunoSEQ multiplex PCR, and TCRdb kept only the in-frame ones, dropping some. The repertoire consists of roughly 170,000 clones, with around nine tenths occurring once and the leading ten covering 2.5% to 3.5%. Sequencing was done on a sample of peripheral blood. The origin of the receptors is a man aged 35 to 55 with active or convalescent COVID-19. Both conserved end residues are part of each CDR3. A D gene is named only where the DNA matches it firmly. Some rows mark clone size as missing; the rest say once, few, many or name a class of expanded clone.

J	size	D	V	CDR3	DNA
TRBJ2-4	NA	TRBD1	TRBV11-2	CASGLTGAYIQYF	TGTGCCAGCGGTCTAACAGGGGCGTACATTCAGTACTTC
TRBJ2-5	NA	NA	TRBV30	CAWSKGDETQYF	TGTGCCTGGAGTAAAGGGGATGAGACCCAGTACTTC
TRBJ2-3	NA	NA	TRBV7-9	CASSSRSDTQYF	TGTGCCAGCAGCTCCCGGAGCGATACGCAGTATTTT
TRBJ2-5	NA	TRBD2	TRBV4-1	CASSQTSGETQYF	TGCGCCAGCAGCCAAACTAGCGGAGAGACCCAGTACTTC
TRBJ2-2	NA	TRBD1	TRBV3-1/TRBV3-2	CASGVRTGETGELFF	TGTGCCAGTGGGGTTAGGACAGGGGAAACCGGGGAGCTGTTTTTT
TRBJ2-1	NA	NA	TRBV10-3	CAISASNGYNEQFF	TGTGCCATCAGTGCTAGCAACGGCTACAATGAGCAGTTCTTC
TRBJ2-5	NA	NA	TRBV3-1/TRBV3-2	CASSHPRGPQETQYF	TGTGCCAGCAGCCATCCCAGGGGCCCACAAGAGACCCAGTACTTC
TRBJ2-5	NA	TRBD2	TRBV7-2	CASSFVGGVDETQYF	TGTGCCAGCAGCTTTGTGGGGGGGGTTGATGAGACCCAGTACTTC
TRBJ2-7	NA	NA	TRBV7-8	CASSSGQTTNEQYF	TGTGCCAGCAGCAGCGGACAGACGACCAACGAGCAGTACTTC
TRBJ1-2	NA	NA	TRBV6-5	CASSSREGTFYGYTF	TGTGCCAGCAGTTCTCGTGAGGGGACTTTCTATGGCTACACCTTC
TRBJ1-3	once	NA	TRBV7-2	CASSSGAVNTIYF	TGTGCCAGCAGCTCAGGGGCCGTAAACACCATATATTTT
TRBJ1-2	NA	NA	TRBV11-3	CASSLEGGLLYGYTF	TGTGCCAGCAGCTTAGAAGGGGGTCTCCTCTATGGCTACACCTTC
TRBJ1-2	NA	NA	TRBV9	CASSVAGRGGGGYTF	TGTGCCAGCAGCGTAGCAGGGCGGGGCGGGGGGGGCTACACCTTC
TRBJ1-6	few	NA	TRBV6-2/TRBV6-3	CASSYSRHDNSPLHF	TGTGCCAGCAGTTACTCGAGGCACGATAATTCACCCCTCCACTTT
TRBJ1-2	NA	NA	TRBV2	CASSEPGVYGYTF	TGTGCCAGCAGTGAACCCGGTGTCTATGGCTACACCTTC
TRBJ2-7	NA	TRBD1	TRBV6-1	CASSEAATGVYEQYF	TGTGCCAGCAGTGAAGCCGCCACAGGGGTCTACGAGCAGTACTTC
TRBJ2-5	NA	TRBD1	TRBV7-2	CASSLLDRDETQYF	TGTGCCAGCAGCTTGCTTGACAGGGATGAGACCCAGTACTTC
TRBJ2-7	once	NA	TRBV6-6	CASRGRGADEQYF	TGTGCCAGCAGAGGTCGCGGGGCCGACGAGCAGTACTTC
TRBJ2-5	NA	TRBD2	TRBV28	CASSPNTGSGEETQYF	TGTGCCAGCAGTCCCAATACCGGTAGCGGGGAAGAGACCCAGTACTTC
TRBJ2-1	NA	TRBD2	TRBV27	CASSLLAGRAVNEQFF	TGTGCCAGCAGTTTACTAGCGGGGAGGGCTGTTAATGAGCAGTTCTTC
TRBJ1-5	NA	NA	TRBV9	CASSVGGDPGQPQHF	TGTGCCAGCAGCGTAGGAGGCGACCCCGGTCAGCCCCAGCATTTT
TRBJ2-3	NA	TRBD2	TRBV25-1	CASSEPSGSTDTQYF	TGTGCCAGCAGTGAGCCTAGCGGAAGCACAGATACGCAGTATTTT
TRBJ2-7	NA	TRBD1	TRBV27	CASSLQPGQGFYEQYF	TGTGCCAGCAGTCTCCAACCGGGACAGGGGTTCTACGAGCAGTACTTC
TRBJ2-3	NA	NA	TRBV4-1	CAVTGRSTDTQYF	TGCGCCGTTACAGGACGAAGCACAGATACGCAGTATTTT
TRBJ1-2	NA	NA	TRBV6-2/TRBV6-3	CASSFSNYGYTF	TGTGCCAGCAGTTTCAGTAACTATGGCTACACCTTC
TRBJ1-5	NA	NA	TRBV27	CASSSYGQPQHF	TGTGCCAGCAGTTCCTACGGGCAGCCCCAGCATTTT
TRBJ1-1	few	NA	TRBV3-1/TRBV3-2	CASSQGQRGAFF	TGTGCCAGCAGCCAAGGACAGCGGGGAGCTTTCTTT
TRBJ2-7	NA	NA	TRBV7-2	CASSRTGSEQYF	TGTGCCAGCAGCCGCACAGGGTCCGAGCAGTACTTC
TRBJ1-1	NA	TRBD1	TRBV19	CASSIQTGGTEAFF	TGTGCCAGTAGTATACAGACAGGGGGCACTGAAGCTTTCTTT
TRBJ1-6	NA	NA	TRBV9	CASSATGSPLHF	TGTGCCAGCAGCGCAACAGGTTCACCCCTCCACTTT
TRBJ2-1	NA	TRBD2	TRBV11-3	CASSLQSGGTYNEQFF	TGTGCCAGCAGCCTCCAGAGCGGGGGGACCTACAATGAGCAGTTCTTC
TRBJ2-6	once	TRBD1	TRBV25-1	CASSTGVGANVLTF	TGTGCCAGCAGTACAGGGGTTGGGGCCAACGTCCTGACTTTC
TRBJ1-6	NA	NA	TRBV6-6	CASSQGLHSPLHF	TGTGCCAGCAGTCAGGGGCTACATTCACCCCTCCACTTT
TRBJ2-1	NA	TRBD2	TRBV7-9	CASSPRLAGGKDTYNEQFF	TGTGCCAGCAGCCCGCGACTAGCGGGGGGGAAAGACACCTACAATGAGCAGTTCTTC
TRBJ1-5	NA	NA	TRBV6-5	CASSPGLSQPQHF	TGTGCCAGCAGTCCCGGTTTGTCTCAGCCCCAGCATTTT
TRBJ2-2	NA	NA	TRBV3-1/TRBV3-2	CASSQDLPEGTGELFF	TGTGCCAGCAGCCAAGATCTGCCGGAGGGGACCGGGGAGCTGTTTTTT
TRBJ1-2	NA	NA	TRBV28	CASTMGHSGYTF	TGTGCCAGCACGATGGGGCATAGTGGCTACACCTTC
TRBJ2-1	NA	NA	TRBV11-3	CASSFRQWETSEQFF	TGTGCCAGCAGCTTCCGACAGTGGGAAACAAGTGAGCAGTTCTTC
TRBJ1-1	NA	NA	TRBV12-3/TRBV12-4	CASSFTENTEAFF	TGTGCCAGCAGTTTCACAGAGAACACTGAAGCTTTCTTT
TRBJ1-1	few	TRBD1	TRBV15	CATSRGGQGTEAFF	TGTGCCACCAGCAGGGGGGGACAGGGCACTGAAGCTTTCTTT
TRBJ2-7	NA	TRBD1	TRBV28	CASSPISTGSNREQYF	TGTGCCAGCAGTCCGATATCGACAGGGTCCAATCGCGAGCAGTACTTC
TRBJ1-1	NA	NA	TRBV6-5	CASSTPTVNTEAFF	TGTGCCAGCAGTACCCCAACGGTGAACACTGAAGCTTTCTTT
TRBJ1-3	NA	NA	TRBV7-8	CASSSDSYSGNTIYF	TGTGCCAGCAGCTCAGACAGTTACTCTGGAAACACCATATATTTT
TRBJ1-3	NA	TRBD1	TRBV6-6	CASSYSRQGEDTIYF	TGTGCCAGCAGTTACTCGCGACAGGGAGAGGACACCATATATTTT
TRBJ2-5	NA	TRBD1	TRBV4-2	CASSSDRYQETQYF	TGTGCCAGCAGCTCGGACAGGTACCAAGAGACCCAGTACTTC